One sample yielded the 21 T cell receptor beta chains listed below, sequenced in a study of vaccination and CD4 T cells after COVID-19. The time point denotes: late sampling 161 to 241 days after vaccination in three convalescent patients. Treatment given: roughly ten-day PBMC culture with coronavirus spike peptide pools or control peptides (ViraFEST assay). These TCRs are of unknown antigen specificity. The Oncomine TCR Beta short-read assay sequenced DNA from cultured CD4+ T cells. A single record per CDR3 protein comes from TCRdb applying MiXCR to the PCR reads. The sample includes 20,000 to 30,000 distinct CDR3 sequences, about 31% seen only once; the top ten take 3% to 3.5%. The specimen comprised CD4+ T cells from blood, cultured in vitro, sampled about 7 months after SARS-CoV-2 vaccination. Receptors were obtained from a human donor who had recovered from COVID-19.

The rearrangement uses TRBV19 and TRBJ2-2; D gene unclear. The CDR3 extends over 16 amino acids. Per the germline V gene, CDR1 is LNHDA and CDR2 is SQIVND (reference sequence). V was shortened by 5 bases and J by 0 bases, with 13 bases between the two germline ends. The CDR3 coding sequence is TGTGCCAGTAGTGGGTCCTCGACCCCGAACACCGGGGAGCTGTTTTTT. Translated, it gives CASSGSSTPNTGELFF. The variable domain in full, with the rest retrieved from reference TRBV19 and TRBJ2-2, is DGGITQSPKYLFRKEGQNVTLSCEQNLNHDAMYWYRQDPGQGLRLIYYSQIVNDFQKGDIAEGYSVSREKKESFPLTVTSAQKNPTAFYLCASSGSSTPNTGELFFGEGSRLTVL.

V and J are TRBV28 and TRBJ1-5; 7 bases map to TRBD1. Losses at the gene ends were 7 bases for V and 3 bases for J; bases not matched to a gene: 6. CDR3 length equals 14 residues. Germline V gene data show CDR1 as MDHEN and CDR2 as SYDVKM. CDR3 nucleotide sequence: TGTGCCAGCACAGGGGGGGAACCCAATCAGCCCCAGCATTTT. Its protein is CASTGGEPNQPQHF. The whole variable domain, filled in from reference TRBV28 and TRBJ1-5, reads DVKVTQSSRYLVKRTGEKVFLECVQDMDHENMFWYRQDPGLGLRLIYFSYDVKMKEKGDIPEGYSVSREKKERFSLILESASTNQTSMYLCASTGGEPNQPQHFGDGTRLSIL.

This clonotype was seen only a few times. The gene calls are TRBV20-1 and TRBJ1-5, with D perhaps matching TRBD1 (6 bases). With 5 bases removed from V and 9 bases from J, the gap between germline ends came to 20 bases. Germline V gene data show CDR1 as DFQATT and CDR2 as SNEGSKA (reference sequence). The CDR3 is 14 residues long. DNA of the CDR3: TGCAGTGCTTCCCTTCCAGGGGAGGGCGGGCCCCAGCATTTT. This encodes CSASLPGEGGPQHF.

This clonotype was seen more than once but under ten times. The rearrangement uses TRBV20-1 and TRBJ2-6; D is uncertain. V dropped 6 bases and J dropped 2 bases, with 8 bases sitting between them. The V gene's germline CDR1 is DFQATT and CDR2 SNEGSKA (reference sequence). CDR3 length: 13 residues. The DNA for the CDR3 is TGCAGTGCCCAGCGCCCTGGGGCCAACGTCCTGACTTTC. Protein product: CSAQRPGANVLTF.

This clonotype was counted between two and nine times. This sequence joins TRBV10-3 and TRBJ1-5; a weak D match, TRBD1 (6 bases). The CDR3 runs to 13 residues. CDR1 and CDR2 from the germline V gene are ENHRY and SYGVKD. Trimming removed 7 bases at V and 5 bases at J, with 12 bases between. The DNA of the CDR3 is TGTGCCATCACCGGGACACGGGATCAGCCCCAGCATTTT. Protein product: CAITGTRDQPQHF.

The J gene is TRBJ1-2, the V gene TRBV6-2 or TRBV6-3, with 7 bases identical to TRBD1. Germline CDR1 MNHEY, CDR2 SVGEGT. The CDR3 runs to 14 residues. Trimming cost V 8 bases and J 2 bases; bases outside gene matches: 8. This CDR3 reads CASRRPDRNYGYTF. DNA of the CDR3: TGTGCCAGCCGTAGACCGGACAGGAACTATGGCTACACCTTC.

This clonotype was found a few times. This chain joins TRBV6-2 or TRBV6-3 and TRBJ2-6, with 7 bases lining up with TRBD1. This CDR3 is built from 17 residues. The germline CDR1 and CDR2 sequences are MNHEY and SVGEGT. V shed 0 bases, J shed 0 bases, and the junction held 2 bases outside the gene matches. The CDR3 nucleotides are TGTGCCAGCAGTTACTCGACAGGGAGCTCTGGGGCCAACGTCCTGACTTTC. Its translation is CASSYSTGSSGANVLTF.

This clonotype came up a few times. Compared with germline, one end of the junction differs, possibly owing to a read error. The rearrangement uses TRBV5-8 and TRBJ1-1, with D unresolved. Germline V CDR1 and CDR2: SGHTS, YDEGEE. The CDR3 has 13 residues. The CDR3 nucleotides are TGTGCCAGCAGCGGCGGGGATTCGCTGGTGAGTGTCTTT. Translating gives CASSGGDSLVSVF.

The chain uses TRBV27 and TRBJ2-1; TRBD2 agrees at 12 bases. This CDR3 region has 16 residues. Germline V lookup: CDR1 MNHEY, CDR2 SMNVEV (reference sequence). V shed 5 bases, J shed 7 bases, and the junction held 9 bases outside the gene matches. CDR3 sequence reads: CASSPPRLAGVNEQFF. The DNA for the CDR3 is TGTGCCAGCAGTCCGCCACGACTAGCGGGAGTGAATGAGCAGTTCTTC.

This clonotype was found a few times. The chain couples TRBV21-1 to TRBJ2-1. TRBV21-1 is recorded as a pseudogene. The CDR3 loop spans 12 amino acids. CDR3: CASGSSYNEQFF. The CDR3 nucleotides read TGTGCCAGCGGAAGCTCCTACAATGAGCAGTTCTTC.

Worth noting for this clonotype: Its ends do not fully match the called genes, so a read error is possible. This sequence joins TRBV20-1 and TRBJ2-7, with D perhaps TRBD2 (5 bases). CDR1 is DFQATT, CDR2 SNEGSKA, per germline (reference sequence). The CDR3 loop spans 14 amino acids. The CDR3 sequence is CSAPASGGSYGQYF. The CDR3 coding sequence is TGCAGTGCCCCCGCGAGCGGAGGTTCCTACGGGCAGTACTTC.

This clonotype was counted once. This chain uses TRBV5-1 with TRBJ2-5; possibly TRBD1 for D (5 bases). Germline CDR1 SGHRS, CDR2 YFSETQ. The CDR3 is 14 amino acids. V was shortened by 3 bases and J by 0 bases, with 9 bases between the two germline ends. The CDR3 DNA is TGCGCCAGCAGCTCCTTGACAGACCAAGAGACCCAGTACTTC. Its protein is CASSSLTDQETQYF.

The chain has TRBV20-1 and TRBJ1-6; D remains ambiguous. CDR3 length equals 12 residues. The germline gives CDR1 DFQATT, CDR2 SNEGSKA (reference sequence). Trimming pared 0 bases from V and 9 bases from J, leaving 6 bases between. This CDR3 is CSARDGISPLHF. As DNA, the CDR3 is TGCAGTGCTAGAGATGGGATTTCACCCCTCCACTTT.

This clonotype appeared a few times. The chain joins TRBV7-3 to TRBJ2-3; tentative D call: TRBD1 (6 bases). Trimming took off 4 bases at V and 6 bases at J, with 11 bases between the two ends. CDR1 is SGHTA, CDR2 FQGTGA, per germline. This CDR3 contains 13 residues. CDR3 sequence reads: CASSSHQGDTQYF. The CDR3 DNA reads as TGTGCCAGCAGCTCACACCAGGGGGATACGCAGTATTTT.

This CDR3 reads CASSGGREAFF. CDR3 DNA: TGCGCCAGCAGCGGGGGACGGGAAGCTTTCTTT. V is TRBV5-1 and J is TRBJ1-1; D perhaps matches TRBD1 (5 bases). The V end lost 4 bases, the J end lost 8 bases, and 9 bases lay between the germline ends. Germline CDR1 is SGHRS and CDR2 is YFSETQ. This CDR3 region has 11 residues.

V is TRBV11-1 and J is TRBJ2-5; 15 positions match TRBD2. V gave up 1 base and J gave up 2 bases; unmatched junction bases: 2. The CDR3 consists of 17 residues. CDR1 is SGHAT and CDR2 is FQDESV in the germline V gene (reference sequence). CDR3 sequence: CASSLGTSGRVQETQYF. The CDR3 nucleotides read TGTGCCAGCAGCTTAGGGACTAGCGGGAGGGTACAAGAGACCCAGTACTTC.

CDR3 protein: CASSYGKRYGYTF. CDR3 in DNA: TGTGCCAGCAGTTACGGCAAGCGCTATGGCTACACCTTC. The chain carries TRBV6-5 and TRBJ1-2; D is ambiguous. This CDR3 region has 13 residues. V was clipped by 2 bases and J by 4 bases, with 8 bases between them. The germline V gene encodes CDR1 MNHEY and CDR2 SVGAGI.

This clonotype occurred a few times. This chain joins TRBV29-1 and TRBJ2-5; TRBD2 matches 7 bases. The germline CDR1 and CDR2 sequences are SQVTM and ANQGSEA. With 1 base clipped from V and 5 bases from J, the junction kept 7 bases outside the gene matches. This CDR3 region has 14 residues. The CDR3 is CSVEGAGVVETQYF. CDR3 DNA sequence: TGCAGCGTTGAAGGCGCGGGAGTTGTGGAGACCCAGTACTTC.

This rearrangement joins TRBV6-2 or TRBV6-3 to TRBJ2-7; 7 bases are shared with TRBD1. Germline V CDR1 and CDR2: MNHEY, SVGEGT. The CDR3 length is 14 residues. J gave up 0 bases and V 6 bases, and 5 bases lay outside the gene matches. CDR3 coding DNA: TGTGCCAGCAGACAGGGGTTTAACTCCTACGAGCAGTACTTC. Protein product: CASRQGFNSYEQYF.

J is TRBJ2-2 and V is TRBV7-2; D call uncertain. The V end was cut by 4 bases, the J end by 3 bases, with 6 bases between. CDR3 length equals 13 residues. The germline CDR1 and CDR2 sequences are SGHTA and FQGNSA. CDR3 sequence reads: CASSSLDTGELFF. CDR3 DNA: TGTGCCAGCAGCTCGTTAGACACCGGGGAGCTGTTTTTT.

The chain is built from TRBV6-1 and TRBJ1-5; D not certain. The CDR3 totals 13 residues. CDR1 MNHNS and CDR2 SASEGT come from the germline V gene. The V gene lost 4 bases and the J gene lost 4 bases, with 8 bases spanning the gap. CDR3 region: CASSVGGNQPQHF. The CDR3 nucleotides read TGTGCCAGCAGTGTTGGTGGAAATCAGCCCCAGCATTTT.